This is a list of T cell receptor beta chains from one sample in a study of healthy donors' naive CD4 and CD8 T cells. TCRdb re-called the reads through MiXCR, storing one row per CDR3 protein. The repertoire holds about 180,000 distinct CDR3 sequences, with about 76% as singletons. The sample consisted of naive CD4+ and CD8+ T cells sorted from blood, pooled from several donors. Receptors originate from a pool of human donors in good health; the sample pools cells from several healthy donors. Each CDR3 is given with its conserved first and last residue. D genes are given only for firm matches. Clone size is shown for a subset of rows, as once, few, many or a class of expanded clone.

NA,TRBV29-1,TRBJ2-7,TRBD1,13,TGCAGCGTTAGGGACAGGGCCCCCCAGCAGCAGTACTTC,CSVRDRAPQQQYF
NA,TRBV27,TRBJ1-6,NA,14,TGTGCCAGCAGTTCGAACTCCTATAATTCACCCCTCCACTTT,CASSSNSYNSPLHF
NA,TRBV7-8,TRBJ2-1,TRBD1,15,TGTGCCAGCAGCTTCGACAGGGCTCCCAGGAATGAGCAGTTCTTC,CASSFDRAPRNEQFF
NA,TRBV15,TRBJ1-1,NA,14,TGTGCCACCAGCAGAGATAACAGTAGGGGTTCAGCTTTCTTT,CATSRDNSRGSAFF
NA,TRBV6-5,TRBJ1-1,NA,14,TGTGCCAGCATACCTCTGGAGGCGAACACTGAAGCTTTCTTT,CASIPLEANTEAFF
few,TRBV12-3/TRBV12-4,TRBJ2-1,TRBD2,19,TGTGCCAGCAGTTTAGACCGGACGACTAGCGGGAGTGCCTACAATGAGCAGTTCTTC,CASSLDRTTSGSAYNEQFF
NA,TRBV29-1,TRBJ2-5,NA,12,TGCAGCGTTCGGGGGCTGGGGGAGACCCAGTACTTC,CSVRGLGETQYF
NA,TRBV4-1,TRBJ2-7,TRBD1,15,TGCGCCAGCAGCCAACGCGGTTTCACAGGGGTCGAGCAGTACTTC,CASSQRGFTGVEQYF
NA,TRBV29-1,TRBJ2-1,NA,15,TGCAGCGTTGAATCTTCGGGAGCCTCCTACAATGAGCAGTTCTTC,CSVESSGASYNEQFF
NA,TRBV29-1,TRBJ2-5,NA,13,TGCAGCAACTTAGAGGCAACCCAAGAGACCCAGTACTTC,CSNLEATQETQYF
NA,TRBV29-1,TRBJ2-7,NA,13,TGCAGCGTTGAAGGGGGGGACACTTACGAGCAGTACTTC,CSVEGGDTYEQYF
once,TRBV6-5,TRBJ2-1,TRBD2,15,TGTGCCAGCAGTTACTCGGGACTATTGTTGGCTGAGCAGTTCTTC,CASSYSGLLLAEQFF
few,TRBV29-1,TRBJ2-3,TRBD2,15,TGCAGCGTTGTTGAGCGGGGGGACCCCACAGATACGCAGTATTTT,CSVVERGDPTDTQYF
once,TRBV27,TRBJ1-6,NA,14,TGTGCCAGCAGCCCAGGATTTCATAATTCACCCCTCCACTTT,CASSPGFHNSPLHF
NA,TRBV30,TRBJ2-1,TRBD2,15,TGTGCCTGGAGTGAAGGGACTAGCGGTTCCAATGAGCAGTTCTTC,CAWSEGTSGSNEQFF
NA,TRBV6-5,TRBJ1-5,NA,14,TGTGCCAGCAGCAACAAGGGTCCGAGTCAGCCCCAGCATTTT,CASSNKGPSQPQHF
NA,TRBV6-5,TRBJ1-6,NA,14,TGTGCCAGCAGTCTAACAGGGCCTTATTCACCCCTCCACTTT,CASSLTGPYSPLHF
NA,TRBV20-1,TRBJ2-1,NA,16,TGCAGTGCTAGAGAACCTAGATTGGGCGAAAACAATGAGCAGTTCTTC,CSAREPRLGENNEQFF
NA,TRBV30,TRBJ2-7,NA,14,TGTGCCTGGAGTGTACGAGGAGGCCGCTACGAGCAGTACTTC,CAWSVRGGRYEQYF
NA,TRBV30,TRBJ1-1,TRBD1,13,TGTGCCTGGAACCTTGACAGGGCCACTGAAGCTTTCTTT,CAWNLDRATEAFF
NA,TRBV15,TRBJ1-2,NA,12,TGTGCCACCAGAGGAGGCAACTATGGCTACACCTTC,CATRGGNYGYTF
NA,TRBV29-1,TRBJ1-1,NA,11,TGCAGCGTTGTGAGGGCCACTGAAGCTTTCTTT,CSVVRATEAFF
NA,TRBV6-5,TRBJ1-1,TRBD1,15,TGTGCCAGCAGTTACACACAGGGGCGAGGAAGGGAAGCTTTCTTT,CASSYTQGRGREAFF
NA,TRBV24-1,TRBJ1-1,TRBD1,14,TGTGCCACCAGTGAAGCCGGGACAGGGAACGAAGCTTTCTTT,CATSEAGTGNEAFF
few,TRBV6-5,TRBJ1-5,NA,13,TGTGCCAGCAGGAGTTATGGGGATCAGCCCCAGCATTTT,CASRSYGDQPQHF
NA,TRBV6-2/TRBV6-3,TRBJ1-1,TRBD1,12,TGTGCCAGCAAAAACAGGGGTGGTGAAGCTTTCTTT,CASKNRGGEAFF
once,TRBV29-1,TRBJ2-5,NA,11,TGCAGCGTTGGGACTGTGGAGACCCAGTACTTC,CSVGTVETQYF
NA,TRBV18,TRBJ2-1,NA,12,TGTGCCAGCTCAATCACAGGGAATGAGCAGTTCTTC,CASSITGNEQFF
once,TRBV27,TRBJ1-1,TRBD1,13,TGTGCCAGCAGTTCCACAGGGGTCACTGAAGCTTTCTTT,CASSSTGVTEAFF
NA,TRBV29-1,TRBJ1-5,NA,13,TGCAGCGTTGCGCCAGGGGCAGATCAGCCCCAGCATTTT,CSVAPGADQPQHF
NA,TRBV6-5,TRBJ1-6,NA,16,TGTGCCAGCAGACATGTTTCCGGGACAAACTATTCACCCCTCCACTTT,CASRHVSGTNYSPLHF
NA,TRBV30,TRBJ1-1,NA,12,TGTGCCTGGAGCCCCGGGGAAACTGAAGCTTTCTTT,CAWSPGETEAFF
NA,TRBV29-1,TRBJ1-2,NA,11,TGCAGCGCGGGGCTCTACTCTGGCTACACCTTC,CSAGLYSGYTF
NA,TRBV27,TRBJ2-5,NA,14,TGTGCCAGCAGAAATTCAGGGCCCCAAGAGACCCAGTACTTC,CASRNSGPQETQYF
once,TRBV6-1,TRBJ1-5,NA,13,TGTGCCAGCAGCTCAGGGATAGATCAGCCCCAGCATTTT,CASSSGIDQPQHF
NA,TRBV19,TRBJ1-5,NA,17,TGTGCCAGTAGTATACGGTCAGGGATGGATAGCAATCAGCCCCAGCATTTT,CASSIRSGMDSNQPQHF
NA,TRBV18,TRBJ1-5,NA,13,TGTGCCAGCTCACCACTTGACAATCAGCCCCAGCATTTT,CASSPLDNQPQHF
NA,TRBV6-5,TRBJ2-5,TRBD2,15,TGTGCCAGCAGGCGATCGGGGGGTAGGGAGGAGACCCAGTACTTC,CASRRSGGREETQYF
few,TRBV5-1,TRBJ2-1,NA,13,TGCGCCAGCAGGATAACAGAGCGGTTTGAGCAGTTCTTC,CASRITERFEQFF
NA,TRBV5-6,TRBJ1-2,NA,14,TGTGCCAGCAGCCCCATGGGGTCGGACTATGGCTACACCTTC,CASSPMGSDYGYTF
NA,TRBV12-3/TRBV12-4,TRBJ2-1,NA,12,TGTGCCAGCAGTTTTTCGGAAGTCGAGCAGTTCTTC,CASSFSEVEQFF
NA,TRBV5-1,TRBJ2-7,TRBD1,15,TGCGCCAGCAGCCATGGACAGGGCAAACTCTACGAGCAGTACTTC,CASSHGQGKLYEQYF
once,TRBV6-2/TRBV6-3,TRBJ2-7,TRBD1,15,TGTGCCAGCAGTTACTCGACAGGGGAGGCATACGAGCAGTACTTC,CASSYSTGEAYEQYF
NA,TRBV20-1,TRBJ1-1,NA,14,TGCAGTGCTAGACCCGACAGCATGAACACTGAAGCTTTCTTT,CSARPDSMNTEAFF
NA,TRBV6-5,TRBJ1-6,TRBD1,17,TGTGCCAGCTGGGGACAGGAGGAAAGATTCTATAATTCACCCCTCCACTTT,CASWGQEERFYNSPLHF
NA,TRBV12-5,TRBJ1-6,TRBD1,16,TGTGCTAGTGGTCCGGACAGGGGTCACTATAATTCACCCCTCCACTTT,CASGPDRGHYNSPLHF